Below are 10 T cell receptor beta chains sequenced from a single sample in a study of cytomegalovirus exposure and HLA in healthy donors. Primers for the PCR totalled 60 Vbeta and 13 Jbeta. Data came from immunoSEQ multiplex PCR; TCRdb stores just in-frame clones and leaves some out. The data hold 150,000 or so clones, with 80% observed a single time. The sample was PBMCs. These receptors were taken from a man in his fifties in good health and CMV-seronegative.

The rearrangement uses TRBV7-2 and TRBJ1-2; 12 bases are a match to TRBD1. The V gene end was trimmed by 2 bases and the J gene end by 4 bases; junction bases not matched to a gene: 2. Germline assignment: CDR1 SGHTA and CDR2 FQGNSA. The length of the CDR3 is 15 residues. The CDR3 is CASSLPGQGAYGYTF. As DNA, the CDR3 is TGTGCCAGCAGCTTACCGGGACAGGGGGCCTATGGCTACACCTTC.

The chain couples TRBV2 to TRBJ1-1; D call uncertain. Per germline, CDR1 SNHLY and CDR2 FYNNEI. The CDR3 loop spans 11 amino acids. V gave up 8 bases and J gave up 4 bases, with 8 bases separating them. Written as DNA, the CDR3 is TGTGCCAGCGAGGGTGGCACTGAAGCTTTCTTT. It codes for CASEGGTEAFF.

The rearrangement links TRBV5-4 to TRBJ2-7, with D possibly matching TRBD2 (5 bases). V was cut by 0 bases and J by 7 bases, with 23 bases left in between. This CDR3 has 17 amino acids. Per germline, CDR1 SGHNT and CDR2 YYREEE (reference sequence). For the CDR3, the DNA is TGTGCCAGCAGCTTGGATACGAGGGTTGGGATTCCGCGAGAGCAGTACTTC. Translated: CASSLDTRVGIPREQYF.

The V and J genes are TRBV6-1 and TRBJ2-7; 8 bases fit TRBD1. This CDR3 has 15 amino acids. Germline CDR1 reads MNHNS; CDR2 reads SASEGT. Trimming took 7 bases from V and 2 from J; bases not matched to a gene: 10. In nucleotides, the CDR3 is TGTGCCAGCAAACACGCTAAGGGACAGGCCTACGAGCAGTACTTC. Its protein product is CASKHAKGQAYEQYF.

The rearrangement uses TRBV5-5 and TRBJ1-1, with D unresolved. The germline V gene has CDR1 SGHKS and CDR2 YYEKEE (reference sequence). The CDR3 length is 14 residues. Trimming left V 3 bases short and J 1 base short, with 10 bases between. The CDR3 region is CASSSEGGNTEAFF. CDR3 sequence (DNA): TGTGCCAGCAGCTCCGAGGGTGGGAACACTGAAGCTTTCTTT.

The CDR3 region has the DNA TGTGCCAGCAGTGTACAGGGGGCGGACACCGGGGAGCTGTTTTTT. As protein: CASSVQGADTGELFF. The rearrangement uses TRBV2 and TRBJ2-2; 9 nucleotides align to TRBD1. The CDR3 consists of 15 residues. Germline V gene sequence: CDR1 SNHLY, CDR2 FYNNEI. V shed 4 bases and J 3 bases; nucleotides not matched to a gene: 3.

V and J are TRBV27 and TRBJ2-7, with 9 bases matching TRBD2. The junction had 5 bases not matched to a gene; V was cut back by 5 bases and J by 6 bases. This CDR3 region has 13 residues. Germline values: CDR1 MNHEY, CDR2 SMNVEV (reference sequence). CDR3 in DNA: TGTGCCAGCAGTCCCGGGACTAGCATCGAGCAGTACTTC. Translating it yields CASSPGTSIEQYF.

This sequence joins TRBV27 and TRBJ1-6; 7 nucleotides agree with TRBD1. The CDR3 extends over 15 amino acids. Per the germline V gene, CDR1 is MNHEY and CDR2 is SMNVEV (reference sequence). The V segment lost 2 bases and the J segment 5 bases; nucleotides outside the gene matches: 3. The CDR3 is CASSLDRADNSPLHF. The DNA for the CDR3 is TGTGCCAGCAGTTTAGACAGGGCGGATAATTCACCCCTCCACTTT.

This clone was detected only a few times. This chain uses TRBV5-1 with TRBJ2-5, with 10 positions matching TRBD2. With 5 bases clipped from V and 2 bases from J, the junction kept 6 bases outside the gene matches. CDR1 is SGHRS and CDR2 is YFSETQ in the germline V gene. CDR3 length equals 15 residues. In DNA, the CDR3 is TGCGCCAGCAGAAGGAGCGGGGGGGTACAAGAGACCCAGTACTTC. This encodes CASRRSGGVQETQYF.

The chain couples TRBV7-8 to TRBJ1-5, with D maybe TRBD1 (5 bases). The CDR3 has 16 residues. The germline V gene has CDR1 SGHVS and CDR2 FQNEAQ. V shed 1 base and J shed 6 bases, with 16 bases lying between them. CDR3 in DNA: TGTGCCAGCAGCTTAGGGGGGGTCGCCAGGAGTCAGCCCCAGCATTTT. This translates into CASSLGGVARSQPQHF. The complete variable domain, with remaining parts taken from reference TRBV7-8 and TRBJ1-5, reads GAGVSQSPRYKVAKRGQDVALRCDPISGHVSLFWYQQALGQGPEFLTYFQNEAQLDKSGLPSDRFFAERPEGSVSTLKIQRTQQEDSAVYLCASSLGGVARSQPQHFGDGTRLSIL.